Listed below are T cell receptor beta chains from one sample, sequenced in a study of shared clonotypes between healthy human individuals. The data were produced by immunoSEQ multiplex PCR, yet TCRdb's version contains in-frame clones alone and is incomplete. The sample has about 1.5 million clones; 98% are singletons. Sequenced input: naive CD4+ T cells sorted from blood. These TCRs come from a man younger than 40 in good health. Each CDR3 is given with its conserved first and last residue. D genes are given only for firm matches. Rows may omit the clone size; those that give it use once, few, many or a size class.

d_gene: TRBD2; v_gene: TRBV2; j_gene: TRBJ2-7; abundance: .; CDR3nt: TGTGCCAGCAGTGGGACTAGCGGGACCACGGCCGAGCAGTACTTC; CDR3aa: CASSGTSGTTAEQYF
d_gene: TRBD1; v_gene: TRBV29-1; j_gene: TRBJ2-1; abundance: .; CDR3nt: TGCAGCGTTGTGGACAGGGACACCTACAATGAGCAGTTCTTC; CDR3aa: CSVVDRDTYNEQFF
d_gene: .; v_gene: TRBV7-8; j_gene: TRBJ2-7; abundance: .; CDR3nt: TGTGCCAGCAGCGAACTGTACAGCGAACGCTCCTACGAGCAGTACTTC; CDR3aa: CASSELYSERSYEQYF
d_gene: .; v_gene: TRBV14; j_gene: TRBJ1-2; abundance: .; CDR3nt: TGTGCCAGCAGTCCTACAGGGAGATCCTATGGCTACACCTTC; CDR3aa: CASSPTGRSYGYTF
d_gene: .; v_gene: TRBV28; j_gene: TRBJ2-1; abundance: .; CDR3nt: TGTGCCAGCAGTTTATCTGCTAGGCCAAGCTCCTACAATGAGCAGTTCTTC; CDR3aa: CASSLSARPSSYNEQFF
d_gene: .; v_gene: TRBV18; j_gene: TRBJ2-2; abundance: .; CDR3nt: TGTGCCAGCTCACCGATGGTTTTAACGAACACCGGGGAGCTGTTTTTT; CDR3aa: CASSPMVLTNTGELFF
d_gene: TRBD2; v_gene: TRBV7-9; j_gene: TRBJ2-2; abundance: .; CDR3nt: TGTGCCAGCAGCCAGACTAGCGGGAGTGTAACCGGGGAGCTGTTTTTT; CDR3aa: CASSQTSGSVTGELFF
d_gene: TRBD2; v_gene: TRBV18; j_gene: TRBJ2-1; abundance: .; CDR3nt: TGTGCCAGCTCACCCCTAGCGGGAGCCGTAAATGAGCAGTTCTTC; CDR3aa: CASSPLAGAVNEQFF
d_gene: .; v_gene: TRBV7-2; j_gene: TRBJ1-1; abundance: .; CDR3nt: TGTGCCAGCAGCTTTGGAACAGTTGGCACTGAAGCTTTCTTT; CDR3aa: CASSFGTVGTEAFF
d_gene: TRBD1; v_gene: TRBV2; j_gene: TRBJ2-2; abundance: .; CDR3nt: TGTGCCAGCAGGGCAAGGACAGGGACCGGGGAGCTGTTTTTT; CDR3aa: CASRARTGTGELFF
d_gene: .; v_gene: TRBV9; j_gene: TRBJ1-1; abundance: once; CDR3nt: TGTGCCAGCAGCGTTGGGCGTTCTATCACTGAAGCTTTCTTT; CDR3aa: CASSVGRSITEAFF
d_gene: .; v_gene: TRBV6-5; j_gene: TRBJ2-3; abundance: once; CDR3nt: TGTGCCAGCAGTTACGACTCAGCCGATACGCAGTATTTT; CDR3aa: CASSYDSADTQYF
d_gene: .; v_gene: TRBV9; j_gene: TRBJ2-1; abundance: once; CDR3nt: TGTGCCAGCAGCGTAGATCCCCTCGCGAATGAGCAGTTCTTC; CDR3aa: CASSVDPLANEQFF
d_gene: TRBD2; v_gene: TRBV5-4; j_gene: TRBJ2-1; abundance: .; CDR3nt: TGTGCCAGCAGCTCCGGGACTAGCGGGCCGGGCGTCGTTGAGCAGTTCTTC; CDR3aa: CASSSGTSGPGVVEQFF
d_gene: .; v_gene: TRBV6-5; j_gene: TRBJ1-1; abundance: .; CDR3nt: TGTGCCAGCAGTTACCGAGGCTCAGGCGGCACTGAAGCTTTCTTT; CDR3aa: CASSYRGSGGTEAFF
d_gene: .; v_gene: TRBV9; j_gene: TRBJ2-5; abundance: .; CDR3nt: TGTGCCAGCAGCGTAGGACGGACCGGGGCCCAGTACTTC; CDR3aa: CASSVGRTGAQYF
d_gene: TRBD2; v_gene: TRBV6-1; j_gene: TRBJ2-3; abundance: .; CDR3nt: TGTGCCATCAGTGGAACTAGCGGTACTAGCACAGATACGCAGTATTTT; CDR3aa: CAISGTSGTSTDTQYF
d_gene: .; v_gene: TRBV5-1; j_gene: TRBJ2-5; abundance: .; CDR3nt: TGCGCCAGCAGCTTGGGATTACTGGACCAAGAACAAGAGACCCAGTACTTC; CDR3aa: CASSLGLLDQEQETQYF
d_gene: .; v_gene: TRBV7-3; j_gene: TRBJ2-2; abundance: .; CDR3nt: TGTGCCAGCAGCCCCAGTTTGGGCGGGGAGCTGTTTTTT; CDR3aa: CASSPSLGGELFF
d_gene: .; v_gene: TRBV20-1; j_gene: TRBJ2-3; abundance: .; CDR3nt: TGCAGTAATCGTGTTACGGATACGCAGTATTTT; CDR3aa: CSNRVTDTQYF
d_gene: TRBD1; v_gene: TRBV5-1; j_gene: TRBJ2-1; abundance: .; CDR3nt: TGCGCCAGCAGCTTCGGACAGGTTTCCTACAATGAGCAGTTCTTC; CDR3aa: CASSFGQVSYNEQFF
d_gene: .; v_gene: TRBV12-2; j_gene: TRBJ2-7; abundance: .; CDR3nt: TGTGCAAGTCGCCCCGACCGAGACGGTTTTATTAACTACGAGCAGTACTTC; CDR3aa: CASRPDRDGFINYEQYF
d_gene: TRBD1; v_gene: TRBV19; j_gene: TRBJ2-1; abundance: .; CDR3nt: TGTGCCAGTAGGGGACAGCCTGACAATGAGCAGTTCTTC; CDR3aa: CASRGQPDNEQFF
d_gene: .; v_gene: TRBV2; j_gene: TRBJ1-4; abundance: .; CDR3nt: TGTGCCAGCAGTCTAGAGAGGGCCGGGGCTAATGAAAAACTGTTTTTT; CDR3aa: CASSLERAGANEKLFF
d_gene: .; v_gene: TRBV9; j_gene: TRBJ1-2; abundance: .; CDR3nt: TGTGCCAGCAGCGTAGCAGGACCTCCTAACTATGGCTACACCTTC; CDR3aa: CASSVAGPPNYGYTF
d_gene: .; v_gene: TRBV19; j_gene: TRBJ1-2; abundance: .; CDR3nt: TGTGCCAGCCGGGGGAGAGACGGCTATGGCTACACCTTC; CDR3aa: CASRGRDGYGYTF
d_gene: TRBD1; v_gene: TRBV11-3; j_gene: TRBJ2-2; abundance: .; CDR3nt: TGTGCCAGCAGCTTAGATCGCATGGGACAGGAGAACACCGGGGAGCTGTTTTTT; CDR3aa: CASSLDRMGQENTGELFF
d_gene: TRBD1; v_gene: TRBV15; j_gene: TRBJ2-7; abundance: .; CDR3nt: TGTGCCACCAGCAGCCACAGGGGAAACGAGCAGTACTTC; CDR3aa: CATSSHRGNEQYF
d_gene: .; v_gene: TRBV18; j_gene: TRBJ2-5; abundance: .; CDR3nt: TGTGCCAGCTCACCACCAGGGATCGAAGAGACCCAGTACTTC; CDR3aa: CASSPPGIEETQYF
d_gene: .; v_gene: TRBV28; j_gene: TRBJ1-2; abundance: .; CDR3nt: TGTGCCAGCAGGGGCAACGGGAGGGAGAACTATGGCTACACCTTC; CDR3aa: CASRGNGRENYGYTF
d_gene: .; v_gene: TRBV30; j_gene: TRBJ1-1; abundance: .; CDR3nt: TGTGCCTGGAGTCTCCTCACAGGGTACTACACTGAAGCTTTCTTT; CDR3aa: CAWSLLTGYYTEAFF
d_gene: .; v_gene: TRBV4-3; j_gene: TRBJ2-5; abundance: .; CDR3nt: TGCGCCAGCAGCTCGGAGGGGCGGTATGAGACCCAGTACTTC; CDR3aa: CASSSEGRYETQYF
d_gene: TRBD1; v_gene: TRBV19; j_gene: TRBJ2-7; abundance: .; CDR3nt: TGTGCCAGCCGGCCGGCGGGACAGGCCAACTACGAGCAGTACTTC; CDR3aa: CASRPAGQANYEQYF
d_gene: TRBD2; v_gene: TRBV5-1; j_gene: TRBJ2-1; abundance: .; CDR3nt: TGCGCCAGCAGGTCCGGGGAGGGTTCCTACAATGAGCAGTTCTTC; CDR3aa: CASRSGEGSYNEQFF
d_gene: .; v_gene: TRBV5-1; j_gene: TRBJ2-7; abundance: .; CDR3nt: TGCGCCAGCAGATTCCTACTTCAGGGAACCTACGAGCAGTACTTC; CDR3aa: CASRFLLQGTYEQYF
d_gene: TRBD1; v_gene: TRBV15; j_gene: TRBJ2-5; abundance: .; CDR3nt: TGTGCCACCAGCACTCACAGGACAGGTGGTGAGACCCAGTACTTC; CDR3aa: CATSTHRTGGETQYF
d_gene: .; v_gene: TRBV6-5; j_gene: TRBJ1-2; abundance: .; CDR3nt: TGTGCCAGCAGTTACGACACCCCCAATCGAGGCTACACCTTC; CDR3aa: CASSYDTPNRGYTF